The entry that follows covers one T cell receptor (beta chain) sequence. Its antigen is undetermined. Trimming removed 5 bases from V and 4 bases from J, with 3 bases in between. This CDR3 has 10 residues. The germline V gene has CDR1 SEHNR and CDR2 FQNEAQ (reference sequence). The protocol was immunoSEQ multiplex PCR, while the TCRdb copy is restricted to in-frame clones and leaves out a portion. The sample contains tens of thousands of clones, 88% of which appear only once. The sample comes from a study of cytomegalovirus exposure and HLA in healthy donors. Study in general: A subsequent analysis stated that the 90 to 150 validation repertoires were run on the same platform as the approximately 660 first-cohort repertoires. General study findings and limits: There were some public TCRs occurring in many donors, but most TCR sequences were rare. Some TCR beta chains (164 of them) were listed as cytomegalovirus-associated.

This chain connects TRBV7-9 to TRBJ2-7; D is unclear. This TCR was sampled from a woman under 40 in good health and CMV-seronegative. Sequencing was performed on PBMCs. CDR3: CASSTYEQYF. The DNA of the CDR3 is TGTGCCAGCAGCACTTACGAGCAGTACTTC.